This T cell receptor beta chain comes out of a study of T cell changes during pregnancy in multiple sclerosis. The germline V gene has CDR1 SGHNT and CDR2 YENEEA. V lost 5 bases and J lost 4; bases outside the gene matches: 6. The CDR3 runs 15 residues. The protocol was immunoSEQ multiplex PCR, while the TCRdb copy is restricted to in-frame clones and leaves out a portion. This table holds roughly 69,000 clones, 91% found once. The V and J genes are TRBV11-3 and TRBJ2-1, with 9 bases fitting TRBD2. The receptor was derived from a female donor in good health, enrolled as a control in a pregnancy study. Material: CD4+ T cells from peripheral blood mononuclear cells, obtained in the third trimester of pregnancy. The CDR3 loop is CASSLKRGEYNEQFF. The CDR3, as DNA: TGTGCCAGCAGCCTGAAGCGGGGGGAATACAATGAGCAGTTCTTC.